This TCR beta chain derives from a study of shared clonotypes between healthy human individuals. As for the study in general: A couple of women and a few men aged 18 to 49 made up the donors.

Each replicate PCR on the sorted subsets used approximately 200 ng DNA (roughly 27,000 T cell genomes). Produced via immunoSEQ multiplex PCR; TCRdb's table is partial and in-frame only. This table holds 750,000 to 1,000,000 clones, about 92% found once. On this clone: The target antigen is unknown.

Germline loops: CDR1 MNHEY, CDR2 SMNVEV (reference sequence). This CDR3 spans 14 amino acids. Trimming pared 1 base from V and 3 bases from J, leaving 6 bases between. Regarding the study as a whole: Relative to memory subsets, naive subsets generally showed larger estimated richness.

CD8 cells classed as naive were CD45RO-negative and positively selected for CCR7, excluding terminally differentiated effector memory CD45RA+ cells. The specimen was naive CD8+ T cells sorted from blood. This clonotype was sampled from a man aged 25 to 40 in good health. The chain is built from TRBV27 and TRBJ2-2; D gene uncertain. The CDR3 loop is CASSLYPDTGELFF. Here the CDR3 DNA reads TGTGCCAGCAGTTTATATCCGGACACCGGGGAGCTGTTTTTT.